This TCR beta chain was identified during a study of blood T cells in healthy people across ages. Together with a sample-barcoded 5' primer, a J-beta primer mix was included in a second PCR lasting about 6 to 11 cycles. The yield of each sample was at least 3 million CDR3-containing paired-end reads. One entry per CDR3 protein, called by TCRdb with MiXCR from the 5' RACE reads. The sample records over 1,500,000 distinct CDR3 sequences, roughly 52% being singletons. The CDR3 is made up of 14 amino acids. Trimming left V 0 bases short and J 5 bases short, with 10 bases between. CDR1 and CDR2 from the germline V gene are LGHDT and YNNKEL (reference sequence).

The sample taken for sequencing was blood. This TCR was recovered from a woman between 40 and 50 years old in good health. The J gene is TRBJ2-5, the V gene TRBV3-1, with D unclear. The CDR3, as DNA: TGTGCCAGCAGCCAAGATTTCAGGCGGGAGACCCAGTACTTC. As protein: CASSQDFRRETQYF.